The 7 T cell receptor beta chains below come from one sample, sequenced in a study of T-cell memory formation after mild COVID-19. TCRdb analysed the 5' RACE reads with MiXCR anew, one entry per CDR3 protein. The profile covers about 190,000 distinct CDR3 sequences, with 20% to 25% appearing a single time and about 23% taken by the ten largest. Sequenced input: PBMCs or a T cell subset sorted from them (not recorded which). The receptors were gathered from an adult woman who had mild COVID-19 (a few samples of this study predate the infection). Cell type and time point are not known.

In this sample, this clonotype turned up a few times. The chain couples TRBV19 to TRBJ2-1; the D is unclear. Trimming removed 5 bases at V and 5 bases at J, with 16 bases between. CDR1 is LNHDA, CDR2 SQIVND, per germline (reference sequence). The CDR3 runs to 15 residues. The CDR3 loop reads CASSFGPSANNEQFF. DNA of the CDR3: TGTGCCAGTAGTTTTGGGCCCTCCGCGAACAATGAGCAGTTCTTC.

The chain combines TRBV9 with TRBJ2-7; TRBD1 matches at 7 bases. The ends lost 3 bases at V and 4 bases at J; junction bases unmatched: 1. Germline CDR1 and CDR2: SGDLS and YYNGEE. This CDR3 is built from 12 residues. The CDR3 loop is CASSAQGYEQYF. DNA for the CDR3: TGTGCCAGCAGCGCACAGGGGTACGAGCAGTACTTC.

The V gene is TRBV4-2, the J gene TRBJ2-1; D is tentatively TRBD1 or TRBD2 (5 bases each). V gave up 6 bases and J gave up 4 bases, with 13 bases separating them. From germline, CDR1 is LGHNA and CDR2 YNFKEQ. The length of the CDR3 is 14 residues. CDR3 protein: CASRNGGEYNEQFF. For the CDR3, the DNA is TGTGCCAGCAGAAATGGGGGAGAGTACAATGAGCAGTTCTTC.

The DNA for the CDR3 is TGTGCCACCAGCAGACTAGGATGGGGGGCTGACAATGAGCAGTTCTTC. Its translation is CATSRLGWGADNEQFF. This chain uses TRBV15 with TRBJ2-1; either TRBD1 or TRBD2 may supply D (6 bases each). Trimming took off 2 bases at V and 5 bases at J, with 16 bases between the two ends. CDR3 size: 16 residues. Germline lookup yields CDR1 LNHNV and CDR2 YYDKDF (reference sequence).

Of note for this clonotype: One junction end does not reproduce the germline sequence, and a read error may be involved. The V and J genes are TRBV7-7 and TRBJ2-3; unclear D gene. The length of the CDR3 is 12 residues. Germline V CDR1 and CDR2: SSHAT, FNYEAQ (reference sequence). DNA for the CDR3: TGTGCTAGCAGCTTAATCGGGCGTACGCAGTATTTT. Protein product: CASSLIGRTQYF.

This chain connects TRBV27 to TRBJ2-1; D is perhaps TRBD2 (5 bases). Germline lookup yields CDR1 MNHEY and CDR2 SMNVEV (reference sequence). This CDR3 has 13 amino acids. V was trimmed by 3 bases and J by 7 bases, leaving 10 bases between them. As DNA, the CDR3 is TGTGCCAGCAGTTTCGGACTTTGGAATGAGCAGTTCTTC. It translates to CASSFGLWNEQFF.

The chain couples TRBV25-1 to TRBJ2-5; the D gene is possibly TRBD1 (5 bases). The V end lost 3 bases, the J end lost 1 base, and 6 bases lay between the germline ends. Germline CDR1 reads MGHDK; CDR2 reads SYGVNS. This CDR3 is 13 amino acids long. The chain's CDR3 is CASSETAQETQYF. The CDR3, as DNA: TGTGCCAGCAGTGAGACAGCCCAAGAGACCCAGTACTTC.